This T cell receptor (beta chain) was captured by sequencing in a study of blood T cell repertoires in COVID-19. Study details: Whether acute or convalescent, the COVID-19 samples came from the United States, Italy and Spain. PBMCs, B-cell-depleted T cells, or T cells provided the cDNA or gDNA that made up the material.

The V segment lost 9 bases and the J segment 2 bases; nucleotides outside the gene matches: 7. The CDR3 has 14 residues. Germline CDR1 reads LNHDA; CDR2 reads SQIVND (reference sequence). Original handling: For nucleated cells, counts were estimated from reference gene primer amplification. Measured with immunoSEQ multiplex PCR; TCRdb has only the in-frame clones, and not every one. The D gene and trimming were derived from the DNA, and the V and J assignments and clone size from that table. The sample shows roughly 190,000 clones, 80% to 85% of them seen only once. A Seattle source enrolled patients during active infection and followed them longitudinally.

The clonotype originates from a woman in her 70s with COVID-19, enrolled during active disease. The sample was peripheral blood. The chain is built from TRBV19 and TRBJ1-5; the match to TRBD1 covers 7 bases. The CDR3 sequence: CASRQGAGNQPQHF. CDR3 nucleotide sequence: TGTGCCAGCCGACAGGGTGCTGGCAATCAGCCCCAGCATTTT. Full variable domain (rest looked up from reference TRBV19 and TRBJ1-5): DGGITQSPKYLFRKEGQNVTLSCEQNLNHDAMYWYRQDPGQGLRLIYYSQIVNDFQKGDIAEGYSVSREKKESFPLTVTSAQKNPTAFYLCASRQGAGNQPQHFGDGTRLSIL.